This record looks at one T cell receptor (beta chain) sequence and its context. This clone was counted at least ten times. The antigen this receptor binds is unknown. No base quality values were provided; no much bigger clone lies one nucleotide off. CD8 naive samples consisted of CD45RO-negative cells that were positively selected for CCR7, yielding a CD45RA+CCR7+ population without TemRA cells. The donors were healthy, HIV-negative adults with no recently reported acute infections or vaccinations. All donors were Caucasian adults living in Nashville, Tennessee, USA. Blood was obtained by leukapheresis, after which PBMCs were separated by Ficoll-Histopaque density gradient centrifugation and cryopreserved in liquid nitrogen vapor phase. Purity and quantity of every magnetically sorted T cell population were checked by analytical flow cytometry. From each sorted fraction, genomic DNA was isolated and quantified by UV absorbance on a Nanodrop 2000c.

CDR1 GTSNPN and CDR2 SVGIG are derived from the germline V gene (reference sequence). V lost 0 bases and J lost 4 bases; the stretch between them is 12 bases long. The cysteine opens and the phenylalanine closes a CDR3 of 15 amino acids. Just CDR3 DNA is preserved here, 45 bases in frame from base 1. Using the deep immunoSEQ assay, TCR CDR3 regions were amplified from genomic DNA by multiplex PCR. Extracted genomic DNA from each cell subset was spread evenly across all wells of several immunoSEQ 96-well plates, with each plate serving as a replicate. For sorted subsets, 200 to 250 ng of genomic DNA, equivalent to 25,000 to 35,000 T cell genomes, went into each replicate PCR. Purified libraries were measured with a Qubit 3.0 fluorometer, size-checked on a Bioanalyzer 2100, and measured again with the KAPA Library Quantification kit. Every immunoSEQ 96-well plate was sequenced on a dedicated single-read 150-cycle Illumina NextSeq 550 flow cell. The study's own analysis went as follows. Because the immunoSEQ output held only junctional sequences and lacked quality scores, the filtering could not match the filtering applied to full-length reads. Sequences were annotated with PyIR, a Python wrapper for IgBLAST v1.9, using IMGT germline references to assign V/J genes and CDR3. Reads were removed for weak V/J assignments (E-value above 1e-6), missing CDR3, stop codons, out-of-frame junctions, or ambiguous translated residues. A V3J clonotype was defined by an identical inferred V gene, J gene, and CDR3 amino acid sequence. The percentage overlap between two repertoires was calculated by dividing the number of shared unique clonotypes by the size of the smaller repertoire. Richness of each repertoire was evaluated using RTK rarefaction, the Chao1 estimator, and Recon v2.1 estimates of unobserved clonotypes. OLGA was used to compute generation probabilities for all TCRbeta clonotypes that the gDNA method yielded from several donors. This is the immuneACCESS table as TCRdb keeps it, with only in-frame sequences that have V and J called. A part of the clones is gone; compared with another copy, unresolved V genes explain less than half, and the rest is unexplained. V and J calls and clone size are copied from that table; D and trimming were computed from the DNA. The sample table holds about 2 million clones, of which about 95% were seen once. The ten largest make up approximately 1.2% of the sample.

The sample belongs to a study of shared clonotypes between healthy human individuals (dated by TCRdb to 2020 to 2021). About the full investigation: The cohort comprised a couple of women and three men aged 18 to 49 years. Each donor's leukapheresis produced roughly between roughly 0.85 and 10 billion PBMCs. For each donor, CD4 naive and CD4 memory were each given three plates, CD8 naive was given two plates, and CD8 memory was given one plate. Libraries were prepared and TCR repertoires were sequenced by different laboratories using diverse techniques, in order to increase sequencing depth and limit assay-specific biases. To estimate repertoire size and how much clonotypes are shared between individuals, the study performed deep sequencing of blood TCR repertoires from a handful of healthy adults. Overall study results and their limits: Estimated clonotype richness was generally larger for naive than for memory subsets. Because the study included a small number of donors, the genetic and exposure-history diversity represented was limited. Sharing across four donors was observed for around 4.8% of naive CD4, over 3% of naive CD8, 2% to 2.5% of memory CD4, and around 0.44% of memory CD8 clonotypes. Sampling was limited to blood, and TCR repertoires in tissue likely differ from TCR repertoires in blood. Pairwise subsampling indicated that sequencing depth was expected to affect the degree of clonotype sharing among donors. Clonotypes shared by all four sorted-subset donors showed higher generation probabilities than non-shared clonotypes. Rarefaction of sorted-subset datasets indicated incomplete sequencing despite the large sequencing depth.

The sample taken for sequencing was naive CD8+ T cells sorted from blood. Reading the label with the study, this specimen's cell subset or site is: CD45RA+CCR7+. The rearranged chain carries TRBV30 and TRBJ2-2; confidence is insufficient to name the D gene. The receptor's source is a man between 18 and 29 years old in good health. The sequenced DNA is TGTGCCTGGAGTGTACATAGCTTCGGCACCGGGGAGCTGTTTTTT. It translates to CAWSVHSFGTGELFF. Supplemented by the reference TRBV30 and TRBJ2-2 proteins around the CDR3, the complete variable domain is SQTIHQWPATLVQPVGSPLSLECTVEGTSNPNLYWYRQAAGRGLQLLFYSVGIGQISSEVPQNLSASRPQDRQFILSSKKLLLSDSGFYLCAWSVHSFGTGELFFGEGSRLTVL.